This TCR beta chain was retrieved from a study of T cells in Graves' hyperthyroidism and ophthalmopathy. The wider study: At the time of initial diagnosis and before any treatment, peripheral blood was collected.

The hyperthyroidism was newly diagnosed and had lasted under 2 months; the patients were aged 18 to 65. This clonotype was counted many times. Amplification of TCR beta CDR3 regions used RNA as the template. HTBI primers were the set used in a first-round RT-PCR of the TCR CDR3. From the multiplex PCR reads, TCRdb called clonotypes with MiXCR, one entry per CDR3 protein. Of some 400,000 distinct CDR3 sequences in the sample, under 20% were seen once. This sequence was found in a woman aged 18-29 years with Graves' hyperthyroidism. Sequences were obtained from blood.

The CDR3 here is CSASGGWAGGYTF. As DNA, the CDR3 is TGCAGTGCTAGTGGAGGGTGGGCAGGTGGCTACACCTTC. The rearrangement links TRBV20-1 to TRBJ1-2; D is unclear. There are 13 residues in the CDR3. Germline values: CDR1 DFQATT, CDR2 SNEGSKA (reference sequence). The V end was cut by 3 bases, the J end by 7 bases, with 15 bases between.